The present T cell receptor (beta chain) was sequenced within a study of T cells in Graves' hyperthyroidism and ophthalmopathy. Researchers took RNA transcripts and amplified the TCR beta CDR3 regions from them. The HTBI set primed first-round TCR CDR3 RT-PCR. TCRdb called the multiplex PCR reads again in MiXCR, with one record for every CDR3 protein. The top ten hold almost 35% of the sample, which has 300,000 to 450,000 distinct CDR3 sequences, about a sixth seen once. This clonotype was found many times. Its specificity is unknown. Recently diagnosed hyperthyroidism of less than 2 months' duration affected patients aged 18 to 65. A patient was excluded if there was uncontrolled infection, other autoimmune disease, pregnancy or lactation. CDR1 and CDR2 (germline): SGHTA, FQGNSA. Trimming took off 5 bases at V and 6 bases at J, with 23 bases between the two ends. The CDR3 loop spans 18 amino acids.

Regarding the study as a whole: Ophthalmopathy was model-predicted a median about 6.9 months pre-onset. By a 13 V-J model, ophthalmopathy was set apart from stable hyperthyroidism.

The chain employs TRBV7-2 and TRBJ1-6; no clear D gene. What was sequenced was blood. This TCR derives from a woman under 40 with Graves' hyperthyroidism that later progressed to Graves' ophthalmopathy. The CDR3 DNA reads as TGTGCCAGCAGCCCTGTGGCGGGGAACCCTCTTTTTAATTCACCCCTCCACTTT. This gives the protein CASSPVAGNPLFNSPLHF.